This paragraph covers one T cell receptor beta chain sequence. The antigen it recognizes is unknown. No base qualities exist here, and no much larger clone lies one base off it. Germline trimming: 5 bases from V, 8 bases from J; junction bases outside gene matches: 17. CDR1 and CDR2 are read off the germline V gene (reference sequence) as SEHNR and FQNEAQ. The CDR3 sequence holds 16 residues, the cysteine and phenylalanine included. Only CDR3 DNA remains: 48 bases, in frame from the first base. This sample is drawn from a study of T cell changes during pregnancy in multiple sclerosis (dated by TCRdb to the late 2010s). Background for the entire study: In women with multiple sclerosis, the researchers looked at how the T cell repertoire shifted as pregnancy progressed.

Receptor libraries were prepared by the immunoSEQ multiplex PCR assay. TCRdb provides this immuneACCESS table in a form limited to in-frame rearrangements. Some clones are lacking; in checked studies, under half of them reflect an unresolved V gene, and why the rest are absent is not known. Here the sample has around 80,000 clones; 92% occur a single time. About 3% of the sample goes to the ten largest clones. Recombination joined TRBV7-9 with TRBJ1-2; 7 bases in the middle match TRBD1. The source is a female donor with multiple sclerosis, enrolled in a pregnancy study. The specimen was peripheral blood, collected before pregnancy. This receptor has the CDR3 CASSPPGTVLGMGYTF. Read as DNA, the sequence is TGTGCCAGCAGCCCCCCCGGGACAGTCCTTGGTATGGGCTACACCTTC. The full variable domain, with segments outside the CDR3 supplied by the reference TRBV7-9 and TRBJ1-2 proteins, appears as DTGVSQNPRHKITKRGQNVTFRCDPISEHNRLYWYRQTLGQGPEFLTYFQNEAQLEKSRLLSDRFSAERPKGSFSTLEIQRTEQGDSAMYLCASSPPGTVLGMGYTFGSGTRLTVV.